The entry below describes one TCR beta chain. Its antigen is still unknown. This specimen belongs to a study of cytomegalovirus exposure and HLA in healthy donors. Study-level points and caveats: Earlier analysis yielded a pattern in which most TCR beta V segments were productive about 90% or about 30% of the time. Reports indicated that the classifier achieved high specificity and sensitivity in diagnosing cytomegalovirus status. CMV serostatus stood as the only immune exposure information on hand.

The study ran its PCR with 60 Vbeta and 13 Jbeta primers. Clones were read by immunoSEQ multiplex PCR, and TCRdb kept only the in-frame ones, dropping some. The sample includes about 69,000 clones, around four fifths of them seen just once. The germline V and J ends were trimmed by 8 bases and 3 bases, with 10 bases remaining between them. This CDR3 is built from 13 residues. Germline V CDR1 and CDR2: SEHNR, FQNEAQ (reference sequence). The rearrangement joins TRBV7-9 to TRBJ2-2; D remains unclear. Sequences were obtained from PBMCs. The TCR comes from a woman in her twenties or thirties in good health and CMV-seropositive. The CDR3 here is CASSLRDTGELFF. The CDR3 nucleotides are TGTGCCAGCTCCTTAAGAGACACCGGGGAGCTGTTTTTT.